This T cell receptor (beta chain) was sequenced in a study of post-analysis software for immune sequencing data (dated by TCRdb to the mid-2010s). About the full investigation: Recorded disease courses included relapsing-remitting, secondary progressive and progressive-relapsing multiple sclerosis, with some patients lacking subtype annotation. The patient repertoires were set against about 10 previously published healthy control repertoires from donors whose ages ranged from about 6 to 27 years. A subset of samples was prepared in parallel using single-end sample barcoding, then pooled and co-amplified after Illumina adapter ligation. Results the study describes overall, beyond this receptor: Direct clustering with F measure revealed strong co-clustering of samples prepared in the same batch, which led to a batch-effect correction. Patients showed significantly higher frequencies than controls for five TRBV segments, among them TRBV5-6, TRBV5-1 and TRBV20-1. The control group was slightly older than the multiple sclerosis patient group. Significantly lower normalized Chao1 diversity was found in multiple sclerosis patients than in controls, suggesting substantial peripheral T-cell clonal expansion.

TCR beta repertoires were profiled from peripheral blood of over 10 young patients with multiple sclerosis to demonstrate the VDJtools post-analysis software. Multiple sclerosis patients were children and adolescents aged 6 to 15 years. Preparation of the library involved PCR. Sequencing instrument: Illumina HiSeq 2500. To reduce PCR and sequencing biases, unique molecular identifiers were incorporated into the TCR beta cDNA libraries. Approximately 500,000 cDNA molecules were obtained for every 1 to 10 million input T cells, so each molecule roughly corresponded to one T cell. Patient libraries were prepared and sequenced with the same protocol used for the earlier healthy control dataset. Within a given batch, samples were prepared together, multiplexed and sequenced on the same HiSeq lane. Processing in the source paper ran as follows. MIGEC was used to process the raw barcoded reads, and molecular identifier groups with only a single read were discarded before consensus assembly and CDR3 extraction. Clonotype tables were post-analysed with VDJtools, and diversity was normalized by down-sampling all datasets to the smallest sample size. To correct batch-related cross-sample contamination, repertoire overlap clustering matched CDR3 amino acid sequences but not nucleotide sequences. TCRdb passed the public sequencing reads through fastp at Q25 and MiXCR, retaining productive beta sequences. Each entry is one CDR3 protein sequence, shown with its most common DNA and genes. The V and J calls and clone size are TCRdb's, not the authors'. The sample yields hundreds of thousands of distinct CDR3 sequences; roughly two fifths were counted once. The ten largest clonotypes hold 1.5% to 2% of the sample.

From its cysteine to its phenylalanine, the CDR3 spans 13 amino acids. CDR3 DNA is the only sequence kept; it has 39 bases, read in frame from the first base. Trimming costs V 1 base and J 11 bases, and their ends lie 13 bases apart. The germline V gene supplies CDR1 LGHNA and CDR2 YNFKEQ. This clonotype came up many times. Its specific antigen is unknown. It has no much larger one-base neighbor in the sample; base qualities were not kept. This chain joins TRBV4-2 to TRBJ2-3; a tentative D call is TRBD2 (5 bases match). The sequenced material came from blood. This receptor was identified in a girl aged 10 to 17 with multiple sclerosis. The nucleotide sequence reads as follows: TGTGCCAGCAGCCAAGGTCTGGAGGCTATGCAGTATTTT. Translated, it gives CASSQGLEAMQYF.